The clone carrying this T cell receptor beta chain came up many times. What it binds is unknown. This sample is part of a study of T-cell reconstitution after alpha-beta-depleted transplantation in children. V dropped 4 bases and J dropped 6 bases, with 12 bases sitting between them. The CDR3 runs 13 residues. Findings and limits, study-wide: When one year had passed after transplant, most T-cell counts and diversity came from newly produced T cells. As was reported, about two months after transplant, alpha-beta T cells came from several hundred expanded graft clones.

The TCRbeta library was prepared with unique molecular identifiers. TCRdb called the PCR reads again in MiXCR, with one record for every CDR3 protein. The data hold more than 90,000 distinct CDR3 sequences, with about 9.3% observed a single time. This TCR derives from a boy between 2 and 10 years old with acute lymphoblastic leukemia, due to receive a stem cell transplant. The sequences come from PBMCs, collected before TCRalphabeta/CD19-depleted stem cell transplant. This chain joins TRBV12-3 or TRBV12-4 and TRBJ1-1, with D hard to call. CDR3 sequence (DNA): TGTGCCAGCAGTTCATTTCGGGGATCTGAAGCTTTCTTT. This translates into CASSSFRGSEAFF.